This TCR beta chain is from a study of blood T cells in healthy people across ages. V was shortened by 11 bases and J by 3 bases, with 19 bases between the two germline ends. This CDR3 is built from 14 residues. It was with a sample-barcoded 5' primer and a J-beta primer mix that a second PCR of roughly 7 to 12 cycles was run. Each sample yielded at least 3 million CDR3-containing paired-end reads. TCRdb re-called the 5' RACE reads with MiXCR, one entry per CDR3 protein. In the table there are about a million distinct CDR3 sequences, 35% to 40% of which are singletons. This clonotype came up once. Healthy Caucasian individuals from Russia aged roughly 6 to 90 served as donors.

The chain is built from TRBV12-3 or TRBV12-4 and TRBJ1-1; D might be TRBD1 (6 bases). What was sequenced was blood. This TCR derives from a man between 18 and 29 years old in good health. The CDR3, as DNA: TGTGCCTCAATAAGGAGGGGGGGTTACACTGAAGCTTTCTTT. It encodes CASIRRGGYTEAFF.